A selection of T cell receptor beta chains follows, all from one sample in a study of blood T cell repertoires in COVID-19. Libraries were prepared by immunoSEQ multiplex PCR; TCRdb keeps only in-frame clonotypes and omits some of them. The sample includes 150,000 to 200,000 clones, around 80% of them seen just once. The sample comprised peripheral blood. These receptors were obtained from a woman of 80 years or more with acute or convalescent COVID-19. Both conserved end residues are part of each CDR3. The D gene is left open where the match is weak. Rows give clone size only sometimes, using once, few, many, or a class for an expanded clone.

d_gene,len,j_gene,abundance,v_gene,CDR3aa,CDR3nt
.,15,TRBJ1-5,few,TRBV11-2,CASSFSRDTNQPQHF,TGTGCCAGCAGCTTTTCCCGGGACACCAATCAGCCCCAGCATTTT
TRBD1,14,TRBJ1-1,.,TRBV7-8,CASSLEGASTEAFF,TGTGCCAGCAGCTTAGAGGGGGCATCGACTGAAGCTTTCTTT
.,16,TRBJ1-5,.,TRBV7-2,CASSLTVSGSNQPQHF,TGTGCCAGCAGCTTAACTGTTAGCGGGAGCAATCAGCCCCAGCATTTT
TRBD1,14,TRBJ1-3,.,TRBV10-3,CATALTGDGNTIYF,TGTGCCACCGCCCTAACAGGGGACGGAAACACCATATATTTT
TRBD1,16,TRBJ2-1,.,TRBV4-1,CASSSGGTVGLGEQFF,TGCGCCAGCAGCTCAGGGGGTACGGTGGGGTTGGGTGAGCAGTTCTTC
TRBD1,15,TRBJ2-1,.,TRBV7-9,CASSFRTGLYNEQFF,TGTGCCAGCAGTTTTAGGACAGGGCTATACAATGAGCAGTTCTTC
.,16,TRBJ1-4,.,TRBV5-6,CASSLAPGDSNEKLFF,TGTGCCAGCAGCTTGGCTCCCGGGGACTCTAATGAAAAACTGTTTTTT
.,11,TRBJ2-1,.,TRBV19,CASTERNEQFF,TGTGCCAGTACCGAGAGGAATGAGCAGTTCTTC
TRBD1,15,TRBJ2-7,few,TRBV6-6,CASSKGTGLSGEQYF,TGTGCCAGCAGCAAAGGGACAGGACTCTCGGGCGAGCAGTACTTC
.,14,TRBJ1-5,.,TRBV9,CASSRQDSNQPQHF,TGTGCCAGCAGTCGCCAGGATAGCAATCAGCCCCAGCATTTT
TRBD1,11,TRBJ1-2,.,TRBV29-1,CSVRQGASYTF,TGCAGCGTCCGACAGGGGGCAAGCTACACCTTC
.,16,TRBJ2-1,.,TRBV4-1,CASSQDGTSSYNEQFF,TGCGCCAGCAGCCAAGATGGGACTTCCTCCTACAATGAGCAGTTCTTC
.,15,TRBJ1-1,.,TRBV5-8,CASSLAGGSNTEAFF,TGTGCCAGCAGCTTGGCCGGCGGCAGCAACACTGAAGCTTTCTTT
TRBD2,16,TRBJ2-2,.,TRBV18,CASSPGLAGGTGELFF,TGTGCCAGCTCACCGGGACTAGCGGGTGGCACCGGGGAGCTGTTTTTT
.,15,TRBJ1-2,.,TRBV6-5,CASSYGEILNYGYTF,TGTGCCAGCAGTTACGGGGAGATACTTAACTATGGCTACACCTTC
.,17,TRBJ1-1,.,TRBV5-1,CASSQEDSQPMNTEAFF,TGCGCCAGCAGCCAGGAGGACAGCCAGCCCATGAACACTGAAGCTTTCTTT
TRBD2,16,TRBJ2-3,.,TRBV19,CASSSLQREGTDTQYF,TGTGCCAGTAGTTCCCTCCAGCGGGAGGGCACAGATACGCAGTATTTT
.,16,TRBJ2-6,.,TRBV3-1/TRBV3-2,CASSQDPGVGANVLTF,TGTGCCAGCAGCCAAGACCCCGGGGTTGGGGCCAACGTCCTGACTTTC
.,13,TRBJ1-1,.,TRBV18,CASSLNREPRAFF,TGTGCCAGCTCACTCAACAGGGAACCTCGAGCTTTCTTT
TRBD1,21,TRBJ2-3,.,TRBV23-1,CASSQEPLPATGPSSTDTQYF,TGCGCCAGCAGTCAAGAACCACTCCCCGCGACAGGGCCCTCTAGCACAGATACGCAGTATTTT
TRBD1,18,TRBJ1-5,.,TRBV14,CASSPLGQGAGSNQPQHF,TGTGCCAGCAGCCCCCTAGGACAGGGGGCAGGTAGCAATCAGCCCCAGCATTTT
.,15,TRBJ1-5,.,TRBV20-1,CSASGGAGGNQPQHF,TGCAGTGCTAGTGGTGGGGCCGGCGGCAATCAGCCCCAGCATTTT
TRBD2,14,TRBJ2-1,.,TRBV7-3,CASSRLAMGNEQFF,TGTGCCAGCAGCCGACTAGCGATGGGGAATGAGCAGTTCTTC
.,16,TRBJ2-3,.,TRBV11-2,CASSLLTGLSTDTQYF,TGTGCCAGCAGCTTACTCACGGGACTTAGCACAGATACGCAGTATTTT
.,12,TRBJ1-4,.,TRBV6-5,CASSSTNGKLFF,TGTGCCAGCAGTTCTACGAACGGAAAACTGTTTTTT
TRBD2,15,TRBJ2-2,.,TRBV10-3,CASSSGISPTGELFF,TGTGCCTCCTCTAGCGGGATCTCCCCCACCGGGGAGCTGTTTTTT
TRBD1,15,TRBJ2-5,.,TRBV18,CASSPGGQGQETQYF,TGTGCCAGCTCACCAGGGGGACAGGGCCAAGAGACCCAGTACTTC
TRBD1,15,TRBJ2-7,once,TRBV7-2,CASSLRPGQGNEQYF,TGTGCCAGCAGCTTGCGACCGGGACAGGGGAACGAGCAGTACTTC
.,14,TRBJ2-2,many,TRBV2,CASKQGTGTGELFF,TGTGCCAGTAAACAGGGGACTGGCACCGGGGAGCTGTTTTTT
.,17,TRBJ2-7,.,TRBV12-2,CASRFPGTGRPALEQYF,TGTGCAAGTCGCTTTCCCGGGACAGGTCGCCCAGCTCTCGAGCAGTACTTC
.,11,TRBJ2-7,.,TRBV11-2,CASSTRHEQYF,TGTGCCAGCAGTACTCGTCACGAGCAGTACTTC
.,12,TRBJ2-5,few,TRBV6-2/TRBV6-3,CASSYSKETQYF,TGTGCCAGCAGTTACTCTAAAGAGACCCAGTACTTC
.,15,TRBJ2-2,.,TRBV24-1,CATSDLLQGPGELFF,TGTGCCACCAGTGATTTGCTTCAGGGCCCCGGGGAGCTGTTTTTT
.,15,TRBJ1-2,.,TRBV5-1,CASSLGPGEGYGYTF,TGCGCCAGCAGCTTGGGTCCAGGGGAGGGCTATGGCTACACCTTC
.,13,TRBJ1-4,.,TRBV6-5,CASRGGESGKLFF,TGTGCCAGCAGGGGGGGGGAATCTGGAAAACTGTTTTTT
TRBD1,15,TRBJ2-7,.,TRBV27,CASTINRDRVYEQYF,TGTGCCAGCACCATTAATCGGGACAGGGTGTACGAGCAGTACTTC
TRBD2,16,TRBJ2-3,.,TRBV10-3,CAISDLWTSGRDTQYF,TGTGCCATCAGTGATCTTTGGACTAGCGGGAGAGATACGCAGTATTTT
.,15,TRBJ2-1,.,TRBV15,CATSLDFGSSREQFF,TGTGCCACCAGCCTTGACTTTGGCAGCAGCCGTGAGCAGTTCTTC
TRBD2,14,TRBJ2-7,.,TRBV3-1/TRBV3-2,CASSPGTSHYEQYF,TGTGCCAGCAGTCCCGGGACTAGCCACTACGAGCAGTACTTC
.,14,TRBJ2-7,.,TRBV9,CASSVAYGGYEQYF,TGTGCCAGCAGCGTAGCTTATGGAGGCTACGAGCAGTACTTC
TRBD2,15,TRBJ2-3,.,TRBV5-1,CASKGTSGITDTQYF,TGCGCCAGCAAGGGGACTAGCGGGATCACAGATACGCAGTATTTT
TRBD2,16,TRBJ2-3,.,TRBV18,CASSPRASGGTDTQYF,TGTGCCAGCTCACCACGGGCTAGCGGGGGTACAGATACGCAGTATTTT
.,13,TRBJ1-2,.,TRBV5-4,CASSTEGGYGYTF,TGTGCCAGCAGCACAGAAGGGGGATATGGCTACACCTTC
.,14,TRBJ1-2,few,TRBV18,CASSLDRYNYGYTF,TGTGCCAGCTCCCTGGACAGATATAACTATGGCTACACCTTC
.,16,TRBJ1-1,.,TRBV10-3,CAISETGGTTLIEAFF,TGTGCCATCAGTGAGACGGGGGGCACCACCTTGATTGAAGCTTTCTTT
.,12,TRBJ1-2,.,TRBV7-9,CATQRGDYGYTF,TGTGCCACACAGCGGGGTGACTATGGCTACACCTTC
.,16,TRBJ2-7,.,TRBV28,CASSFPGDSSSYEQYF,TGTGCCAGCAGTTTTCCCGGGGATTCCAGCTCCTACGAGCAGTACTTC
TRBD1,15,TRBJ1-1,.,TRBV7-6,CASSLGQGTNTEAFF,TGTGCCAGCAGCTTAGGACAGGGGACGAACACTGAAGCTTTCTTT
.,13,TRBJ1-2,.,TRBV5-5,CASSLEGGYGYTF,TGTGCCAGCAGCTTGGAAGGAGGATATGGCTACACCTTC
.,14,TRBJ2-7,.,TRBV28,CASSLPGAVHEQYF,TGTGCCAGCAGCCTACCCGGTGCGGTCCACGAGCAGTACTTC
TRBD1,16,TRBJ1-5,.,TRBV19,CASSIYRTGFNQPQHF,TGTGCCAGTAGTATATATCGGACAGGATTCAATCAGCCCCAGCATTTT
TRBD2,17,TRBJ2-1,.,TRBV3-1/TRBV3-2,CASSQAAVLAGSHEQFF,TGTGCCAGCAGCCAAGCGGCGGTGTTAGCGGGATCGCATGAGCAGTTCTTC
TRBD1,15,TRBJ2-5,.,TRBV27,CASSPDRGRGETQYF,TGTGCCAGCAGTCCAGACAGGGGGCGAGGAGAGACCCAGTACTTC